This T cell receptor beta chain was recorded in a study of ipilimumab plus nivolumab after autologous stem cell transplantation. Study context: Median doses per patient: four to six ipilimumab, seven to nine nivolumab.

TCRdb's table, derived via immunoSEQ multiplex PCR, lists solely in-frame clones and lacks some. The data hold some 44,000 clones, with around nine tenths observed a single time. With 1 base clipped from V and 8 bases from J, the junction kept 4 bases outside the gene matches. This CDR3 has 14 amino acids. Germline CDR1 is SGHVS and CDR2 is FNYEAQ. Comments on this clone: Other DNA sequences from this sample encode an identical CDR3 as well.

This clonotype was sampled from a male donor with multiple myeloma. Source: PBMCs, taken in a trial of ipilimumab plus nivolumab as post-transplant consolidation. V usage is TRBV7-6 and J usage is TRBJ1-4; 7 nucleotides agree with TRBD1. The CDR3 region has the DNA TGTGCCAGCAGCTTAGGACAGGGTGGGGAAAAACTGTTTTTT. Translating gives CASSLGQGGEKLFF.